Listed here are 10 T cell receptor beta chains from one sample, sequenced in a study of radiation and T cells in renal cell carcinoma. Assay used: immunoSEQ multiplex PCR; TCRdb lists only in-frame clones, some missing. The table records about 78,000 clones, about 89% of them present only once. Time point here: blood 4 weeks post-SBRT, at nephrectomy. This sample's treatment: 15 Gy SBRT to primary tumor, nephrectomy 4 weeks later. Here the sequenced sample was blood, taken from a patient whose treatment included radiotherapy and nephrectomy. Every receptor here comes from a woman in her 70s with renal cell carcinoma.

The J gene is TRBJ1-4, the V gene TRBV28; D might be TRBD1 (5 bases). Germline V gene data show CDR1 as MDHEN and CDR2 as SYDVKM. V was trimmed by 2 bases and J by 2 bases, leaving 12 bases between them. The CDR3 has 16 residues. The CDR3 protein is CASSLGGYGTNEKLFF. The DNA of the CDR3 is TGTGCCAGCAGTTTAGGGGGTTATGGGACTAATGAAAAACTGTTTTTT.

This chain links TRBV25-1 with TRBJ2-2; no clear D. The CDR3 loop spans 14 amino acids. Trimming pared 4 bases from V and 3 bases from J, leaving 9 bases between. CDR1 MGHDK and CDR2 SYGVNS come from the germline V gene. Written as DNA, the CDR3 is TGTGCCAGCAGTGTGGGGTCGTACACCGGGGAGCTGTTTTTT. It translates to CASSVGSYTGELFF.

The J gene is TRBJ1-2, the V gene TRBV7-2, with 10 bases that match TRBD1. The V segment lost 5 bases and the J segment 8 bases; nucleotides outside the gene matches: 5. Germline lookup yields CDR1 SGHTA and CDR2 FQGNSA. The CDR3 contains 13 residues. The CDR3 nucleotides read TGTGCCAGCAGCGCGGACAGGGGGTTAGGCTACACCTTC. It codes for CASSADRGLGYTF.

The chain joins TRBV30 to TRBJ2-5; no firm D call. The V gene's germline CDR1 is GTSNPN and CDR2 SVGIG (reference sequence). There are 10 residues in the CDR3. With 5 bases removed from V and 4 bases from J, the gap between germline ends came to 5 bases. The CDR3 sequence is CAWGPETQYF. CDR3 in DNA: TGTGCCTGGGGGCCAGAGACCCAGTACTTC.

V gene TRBV19 combines with J gene TRBJ2-2; D is perhaps TRBD2 (6 bases). V gave up 5 bases and J gave up 5 bases, with 15 bases separating them. Germline values: CDR1 LNHDA, CDR2 SQIVND (reference sequence). CDR3 length: 15 amino acids. The chain's CDR3 is CASSLGGIGTGELFF. The CDR3 DNA sequence: TGTGCCAGTAGTTTAGGAGGGATCGGAACCGGGGAGCTGTTTTTT.

The chain carries TRBV5-6 and TRBJ1-2; 7 bases align to TRBD1. This CDR3 comprises 15 residues. The germline CDR1 and CDR2 sequences are SGHDT and YYEEEE. V shed 6 bases and J 1 base; nucleotides not matched to a gene: 9. DNA of the CDR3: TGTGCCAGCACCATACAACCAGGGGGTAACTATGGCTACACCTTC. It yields the protein CASTIQPGGNYGYTF.

The table lists this clone with a few counts. The V call is TRBV11-2, the J call TRBJ1-4; 9 bases are a match to TRBD1. From germline, CDR1 is SGHAT and CDR2 FQNNGV. This CDR3 region has 14 residues. J was trimmed by 8 bases and V by 3 bases; bases with no gene match: 4. The CDR3 DNA reads TGTGCCAGCAGCTTGGACAGGGGTGGCGAAAAACTGTTTTTT. This encodes CASSLDRGGEKLFF.

This chain uses TRBV28 with TRBJ1-4; a possible D gene is TRBD1 (6 bases). The CDR3 length is 16 residues. In germline, CDR1 is MDHEN, CDR2 SYDVKM. V was shortened by 6 bases and J by 7 bases, with 21 bases between the two germline ends. The CDR3 DNA is TGTGCCAGCAGCTACCGGGACACACTCCATCCTGAAAAACTGTTTTTT. Its translation: CASSYRDTLHPEKLFF.

The CDR3 spells CASSLVAGRGSGANVLTF. In DNA, the CDR3 is TGTGCCAGCAGCTTAGTTGCGGGACGAGGTTCTGGGGCCAACGTCCTGACTTTC. The rearrangement uses TRBV7-3 and TRBJ2-6; D is perhaps TRBD2 (6 bases). The CDR3 loop spans 18 amino acids. Germline V gives CDR1 SGHTA, CDR2 FQGTGA. With 2 bases removed from V and 1 base from J, the gap between germline ends came to 15 bases. Complete variable domain (other parts from reference TRBV7-3 and TRBJ2-6): GAGVSQTPSNKVTEKGKYVELRCDPISGHTALYWYRQSLGQGPEFLIYFQGTGAADDSGLPNDRFFAVRPEGSVSTLKIQRTERGDSAVYLCASSLVAGRGSGANVLTFGAGSRLTVL.

In its sample, this clone was seen once. The V gene is TRBV12-5, the J gene TRBJ2-5; the D is unclear. The CDR3 loop spans 15 amino acids. Looked up from germline, CDR1 is LGHNT and CDR2 is FRNRAP. Trimming left V 10 bases short and J 5 bases short, with 23 bases between. The CDR3 here is CATPSEAPPNETQYF. The CDR3 nucleotides read TGTGCTACCCCCTCAGAGGCTCCCCCGAATGAGACCCAGTACTTC.